The clone carrying this T cell receptor (beta chain) is a singleton in its sample. Its antigen remains unknown. The data derive from a study of T cell responses to AZD1222 COVID-19 vaccine. Study details: Whether given at about 4 or about 12 weeks, second doses were pooled. General study points: Vaccine-associated CD4 TCRs ranged over spike, dominating at 160-218 and 743-854.

The CDR3 loop spans 12 amino acids. Looked up from germline, CDR1 is SGHTA and CDR2 is FQGTGA. Trimming removed 5 bases at V and 9 bases at J, with 11 bases between. The method was immunoSEQ multiplex PCR; TCRdb's version includes in-frame clones alone and lacks a portion of them. The table includes about 110,000 clones, approximately 87% detected once. The sequence was collected from an adult in good health. The rearrangement joins TRBV7-3 to TRBJ2-1; D is unclear. The sample here was peripheral blood, taken on day 0 of AZD1222 vaccination. The CDR3 is CASSPQDGEQFF. The CDR3, as DNA: TGTGCCAGCAGCCCCCAGGACGGTGAGCAGTTCTTC. Combining the CDR3 with reference TRBV7-3 and TRBJ2-1 gives the whole variable domain GAGVSQTPSNKVTEKGKYVELRCDPISGHTALYWYRQSLGQGPEFLIYFQGTGAADDSGLPNDRFFAVRPEGSVSTLKIQRTERGDSAVYLCASSPQDGEQFFGPGTRLTVL.